This TCR beta chain was documented in a study of human T cells and chemical hapten exposure. Notes on the study in general: TCRs at a frequency above 1 in 1000 stayed unchanged with DPC sensitization.

V was cut by 4 bases and J by 0 bases, with 6 bases left in between. The germline CDR1 and CDR2 sequences are MNHEY and SMNVEV (reference sequence). The CDR3 loop spans 13 amino acids. Unique molecular identifiers were affixed to discrete cDNA molecules within the library. Per the original methods: Sample-level TCR yields exhibited a median of approximately 96,000, with a range of roughly 20,000 to 750,000. TCRdb redid the calling of the 5' RACE reads with MiXCR, one entry per CDR3 protein. These V and J calls derive from TCRdb rather than the authors' analysis. The table lists roughly 120,000 distinct CDR3 sequences, roughly 19% of them singletons. The template was total RNA from unfractionated whole blood. This clonotype was counted a few times. Its antigen is currently unknown.

The TCR originated in a human donor in good health. The chain carries TRBV27 and TRBJ1-2; D call uncertain. For the CDR3, the DNA is TGTGCCAGCAGTTCCCCGACTAACTATGGCTACACCTTC. As protein: CASSSPTNYGYTF.